Listed below are T cell receptor beta chains from one sample, sequenced in a study of T cell responses to AZD1222 COVID-19 vaccine. Using immunoSEQ multiplex PCR, the repertoire was profiled, and TCRdb retains in-frame clones only, with some absent. The data hold about 76,000 clones, with 70% to 80% observed a single time. The material was peripheral blood, obtained 28 days after the second dose of the MenACWY control vaccine. These receptors were taken from an adult who received the MenACWY meningococcal vaccine as a control. Both conserved end residues are part of each CDR3. A D gene is named only where the DNA matches it firmly. A clone size is listed for some rows: how often the clone was seen (once, few, many), or a class if it is expanded.

j_gene,abundance,v_gene,d_gene,CDR3nt,CDR3aa
TRBJ2-5,NA,TRBV5-4,TRBD2,TGTGCCAGCAGCCCCGGGACTAGCGGGGGGGCCGGGGAGACCCAGTACTTC,CASSPGTSGGAGETQYF
TRBJ1-4,NA,TRBV30,NA,TGTGCCTGGAGCGAACCCGGTCGGGGAAAACTGTTTTTT,CAWSEPGRGKLFF
TRBJ2-7,NA,TRBV5-5,TRBD2,TGTGCCAGCAGCTTAGGTCTAGCGGGCTCCTACGAGCAGTACTTC,CASSLGLAGSYEQYF
TRBJ2-5,NA,TRBV2,NA,TGTGCCAGCAGAGGGGCCGAGAAGCAAGAGACCCAGTACTTC,CASRGAEKQETQYF
TRBJ1-2,once,TRBV9,TRBD1,TGTGCCAGCAGCGTCGGGACAGGGAGCTATGGCTACACCTTC,CASSVGTGSYGYTF
TRBJ2-1,NA,TRBV25-1,NA,TGTGCCAGCAGTGCAGGGGACATAGAGCAGTTCTTC,CASSAGDIEQFF
TRBJ2-7,once,TRBV5-5,NA,TGTGCCAGCAGCTCCTCACAGGGGAGGGACGAGCAGTACTTC,CASSSSQGRDEQYF
TRBJ2-1,NA,TRBV20-1,NA,TGCAGTGCTAGTTCCCTAGTCTCTACTGAGCAGTTCTTC,CSASSLVSTEQFF
TRBJ1-5,NA,TRBV3-1/TRBV3-2,NA,TGTGCCAGCAGCCAAGGATGGCCGGGCCAGCCCCAGCATTTT,CASSQGWPGQPQHF
TRBJ1-5,NA,TRBV18,NA,TGTGCCAGCTCGCTAGGGGATCAGCCCCAGCATTTT,CASSLGDQPQHF
TRBJ1-1,NA,TRBV6-5,NA,TGTGCCGTCAGGGTGGGAGGGGTGAACACTGAAGCTTTCTTT,CAVRVGGVNTEAFF
TRBJ2-7,NA,TRBV6-5,NA,TGTGCCAGCAGGTTCGCCTCCTACGAGCAGTACTTC,CASRFASYEQYF
TRBJ2-3,NA,TRBV6-2/TRBV6-3,TRBD2,TGTGCCAGCAGCCAGCTGACGGGAACGGGGGGGCCTGGGAGAGATACGCAGTATTTT,CASSQLTGTGGPGRDTQYF
TRBJ1-4,NA,TRBV19,NA,TGTGCCAGTAGTATAATGGCAGTTAATGAAAAACTGTTTTTT,CASSIMAVNEKLFF
TRBJ2-3,few,TRBV10-3,NA,TGTGCCATCAGTGAGTCGTCAGGGATCGGCACAGATACGCAGTATTTT,CAISESSGIGTDTQYF
TRBJ1-4,NA,TRBV28,NA,TGTGCCAGCGTTCGGGCAAACGAAAATGAAAAACTGTTTTTT,CASVRANENEKLFF
TRBJ2-7,NA,TRBV28,NA,TGTGCCAGCAGCCTAGAATTCTACGAGCAGTACTTC,CASSLEFYEQYF
TRBJ2-3,NA,TRBV5-4,TRBD2,TGTGCCAGCAGCTTGGAGGCGGGGGGGGTTAGCACAGATACGCAGTATTTT,CASSLEAGGVSTDTQYF
TRBJ1-2,NA,TRBV16,NA,TGTGCCAGCAGCCCTTCCTCGGGGCCTCTTTCTAGGACCTTC,CASSPSSGPLSRTF
TRBJ2-1,NA,TRBV14,TRBD2,TGTGCCAGCAGCCCGGGACTAGCGGGAGGGCTCGCCTACAATGAGCAGTTCTTC,CASSPGLAGGLAYNEQFF
TRBJ2-7,once,TRBV6-6,NA,TGTGCCAGCAGTTCCACCGGGACTCCAAAATACGAGCAGTACTTC,CASSSTGTPKYEQYF
TRBJ1-4,NA,TRBV2,TRBD1,TGTGCCAGCAGTGCGGACAGGGGTTCTGAAAAACTGTTTTTT,CASSADRGSEKLFF
TRBJ1-5,NA,TRBV19,NA,TGTGCCAGTCTACCCAGGCCTAATAGCAATCAGCCCCAGCATTTT,CASLPRPNSNQPQHF
TRBJ2-5,NA,TRBV3-1/TRBV3-2,NA,TGTGCCAGCAGCCAAGATGGGGAGACCCAGTACTTC,CASSQDGETQYF
TRBJ2-1,NA,TRBV18,NA,TGTGCCAGCTCACCAGGCCTCCACAATGAGCAGTTCTTC,CASSPGLHNEQFF
TRBJ2-1,NA,TRBV9,NA,TGTGCCAGCAGCGTAGATGGGGGGCGACGAGGCAATGAGCAGTTCTTC,CASSVDGGRRGNEQFF
TRBJ1-5,few,TRBV6-5,TRBD1,TGTGCCAGCAGCGTAGACAGGGACGGTCAGCCCCAGCATTTT,CASSVDRDGQPQHF
TRBJ1-5,once,TRBV23-1,NA,TGCGCCAGCGGCATCCGTGCGAGCAATCAGCCCCAGCATTTT,CASGIRASNQPQHF
TRBJ2-7,NA,TRBV30,TRBD1,TGTGCCTGCGGACAGGGGCGCGAGCAGTACTTC,CACGQGREQYF
TRBJ2-3,once,TRBV15,TRBD2,TGTGCCACCAGCAGAGGGACTAGCGGCCTACGGGGAGATACGCAGTATTTT,CATSRGTSGLRGDTQYF
TRBJ2-3,NA,TRBV6-1,NA,TGTGCCAGCAGTGAACAGACGAACACAGATACGCAGTATTTT,CASSEQTNTDTQYF
TRBJ2-5,NA,TRBV15,TRBD2,TGTGCCACCAGCAGAGATAAACTAGCGGAGACCCAGTACTTC,CATSRDKLAETQYF
TRBJ1-1,NA,TRBV2,NA,TGTGCCAACTCTAAAGGGGAGGGTATGAACACTGAAGCTTTCTTT,CANSKGEGMNTEAFF
TRBJ1-2,NA,TRBV4-1,NA,TGCGCCAGCAGCCAAGGGGAGGAGGCTAACTATGGCTACACCTTC,CASSQGEEANYGYTF
TRBJ1-1,few,TRBV21-1,NA,TGTGCCAGCAGCAAAGGGGGCACTGAAGCTTTCTTT,CASSKGGTEAFF
TRBJ1-6,few,TRBV5-8,TRBD1,TGTGCCAGCAGCCCGCCGGGACAGGGTAATTCACCCCTCCACTTT,CASSPPGQGNSPLHF
TRBJ1-1,once,TRBV11-2,NA,TGTGCCAGCAGCTTAGTAGGTCCGAACACTGAAGCTTTCTTT,CASSLVGPNTEAFF
TRBJ2-5,NA,TRBV28,TRBD2,TGTGCCAGCAGTTTATCCGTTGGGACTAGCGGGAGACTGGCCCAGTACTTC,CASSLSVGTSGRLAQYF
TRBJ1-2,NA,TRBV28,NA,TGTGCCAGCAGTTTGTCACAGCTCTATGGCTACACCTTC,CASSLSQLYGYTF
TRBJ2-7,NA,TRBV18,NA,TGTGCCAGCTCGCTTGACAGGAGCTCCTACGAGCAGTACTTC,CASSLDRSSYEQYF
TRBJ1-1,few,TRBV5-1,TRBD1,TGCGCCAGCAGCATGAGACAGGGGACAAACACTGAAGCTTTCTTT,CASSMRQGTNTEAFF
TRBJ1-5,once,TRBV6-2/TRBV6-3,NA,TGTGCCAGCAGTTACTCGGGGCTATCGAATGGGCCCCAGCATTTT,CASSYSGLSNGPQHF
TRBJ1-5,NA,TRBV6-2/TRBV6-3,NA,TGTGCCAGCAGTTACACCGGGTTTCCAGGGGCCAATCAGCCCCAGCATTTT,CASSYTGFPGANQPQHF
TRBJ2-7,once,TRBV2,TRBD1,TGTGCCAGCATCGGGACAGGGGCTTCCTACGAGCAGTACTTC,CASIGTGASYEQYF
TRBJ1-1,NA,TRBV27,NA,TGTGCCAGCAAGACGCAAGGGGGCACTGAAGCTTTCTTT,CASKTQGGTEAFF
TRBJ2-2,NA,TRBV3-1/TRBV3-2,NA,TGTGCCAGCAGCCAAGGATCGATACAGGTGAACACCGGGGAGCTGTTTTTT,CASSQGSIQVNTGELFF
TRBJ2-1,NA,TRBV3-1/TRBV3-2,TRBD1,TGTGCCAGCAGCCAAGAAGGGGGCCGACTCAATGAGCAGTTCTTC,CASSQEGGRLNEQFF
TRBJ1-1,NA,TRBV12-3/TRBV12-4,TRBD1,TGTGCCAGCAGACCCACAGGGGGCGGAACTTTCTTT,CASRPTGGGTFF
TRBJ1-1,NA,TRBV15,NA,TGTGCCACCAGCCCGGGGTCGAGGCCCGGGATTGCTGAAGCTTTCTTT,CATSPGSRPGIAEAFF